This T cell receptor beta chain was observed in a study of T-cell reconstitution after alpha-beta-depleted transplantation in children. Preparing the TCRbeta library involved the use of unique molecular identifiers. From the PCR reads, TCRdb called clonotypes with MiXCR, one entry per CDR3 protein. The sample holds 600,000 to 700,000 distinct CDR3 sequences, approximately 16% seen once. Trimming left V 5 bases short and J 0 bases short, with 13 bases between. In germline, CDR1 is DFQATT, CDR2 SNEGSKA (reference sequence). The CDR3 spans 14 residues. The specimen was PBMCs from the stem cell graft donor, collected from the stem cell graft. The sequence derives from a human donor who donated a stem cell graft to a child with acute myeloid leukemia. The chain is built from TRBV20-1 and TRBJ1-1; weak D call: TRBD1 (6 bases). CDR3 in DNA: TGCAGTGCTGCGGGACATCTCATGAACACTGAAGCTTTCTTT. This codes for CSAAGHLMNTEAFF.